This entry lists 3 T cell receptor beta chains sequenced from one sample in a study of beta chain features in type 1 diabetes. General study results and limits: There was a moderate but significant shortening of TCRB CDR3s in all four CD4+ subsets of Type 1 diabetes patients.

Their antigen targets remain unknown. The entirety of the isolated RNA underwent reverse transcription, so expressed TCRB transcripts were sequenced. Method: immunoSEQ multiplex PCR; TCRdb's copy keeps in-frame clones and lacks some. Of 350,000 to 400,000 clones listed, roughly 12% are singletons. Input material: naive CD4+ T cells from blood. The receptors derive from a woman aged 18-29 years with type 1 diabetes.

The rearrangement links TRBV18 to TRBJ2-7; D not resolved. Trimming removed 0 bases at V and 2 bases at J, with 14 bases between. Germline values: CDR1 KGHSH, CDR2 LQKENI. The CDR3 consists of 16 residues. CDR3 protein: CASSPPSLPATYEQYF. CDR3 coding DNA: TGTGCCAGCTCACCACCATCCCTACCTGCGACCTACGAGCAGTACTTC.

This clone occurred a few times. V is TRBV4-3 and J is TRBJ1-1; TRBD1 might be the D (5 bases). CDR1 is LGHNA and CDR2 is YSLEER in the germline V gene. The V end lost 1 base, the J end lost 1 base, and 10 bases lay between the germline ends. The CDR3 length is 15 residues. CDR3 coding DNA: TGCGCCAGCAGCCAAGCTACAGGTGCGAACACTGAAGCTTTCTTT. It is translated as CASSQATGANTEAFF.

In its sample, this clone was seen a few times. V is TRBV9 and J is TRBJ2-5; 10 bases are a match to TRBD2. With V trimmed by 0 bases and J by 1 base, 3 bases remained unmatched. This CDR3 is built from 16 residues. The germline V gene encodes CDR1 SGDLS and CDR2 YYNGEE. CDR3 DNA sequence: TGTGCCAGCAGCGTAGCGCTAGCGGGGGCCCAAGAGACCCAGTACTTC. Its translation is CASSVALAGAQETQYF.